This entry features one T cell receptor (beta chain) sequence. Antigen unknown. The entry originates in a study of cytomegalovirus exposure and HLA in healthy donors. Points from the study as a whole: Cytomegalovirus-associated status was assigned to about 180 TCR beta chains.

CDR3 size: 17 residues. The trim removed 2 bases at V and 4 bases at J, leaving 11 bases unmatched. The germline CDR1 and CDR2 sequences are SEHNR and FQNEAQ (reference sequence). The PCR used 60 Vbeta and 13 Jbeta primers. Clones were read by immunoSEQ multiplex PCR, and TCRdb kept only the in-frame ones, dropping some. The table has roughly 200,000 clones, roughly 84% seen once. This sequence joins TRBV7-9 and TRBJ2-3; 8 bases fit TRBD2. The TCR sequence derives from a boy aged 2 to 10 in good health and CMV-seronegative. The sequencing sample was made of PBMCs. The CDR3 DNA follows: TGTGCCAGCAGCTTACCGTTACGGGAGGGGGGGGCAGATACGCAGTATTTT. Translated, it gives CASSLPLREGGADTQYF.